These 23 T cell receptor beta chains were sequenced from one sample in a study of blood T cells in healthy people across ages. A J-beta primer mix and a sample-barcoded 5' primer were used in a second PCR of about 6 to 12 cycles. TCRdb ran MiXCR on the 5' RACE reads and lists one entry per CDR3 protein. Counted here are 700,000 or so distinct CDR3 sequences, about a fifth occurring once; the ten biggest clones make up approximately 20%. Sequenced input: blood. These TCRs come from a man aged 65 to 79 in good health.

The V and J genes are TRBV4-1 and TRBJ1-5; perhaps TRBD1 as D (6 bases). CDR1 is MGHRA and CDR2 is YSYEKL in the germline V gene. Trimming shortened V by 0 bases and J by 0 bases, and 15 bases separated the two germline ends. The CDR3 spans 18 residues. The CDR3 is CASSQDDRFLYSNQPQHF. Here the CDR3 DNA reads TGCGCCAGCAGCCAAGATGACAGGTTCTTGTATAGCAATCAGCCCCAGCATTTT.

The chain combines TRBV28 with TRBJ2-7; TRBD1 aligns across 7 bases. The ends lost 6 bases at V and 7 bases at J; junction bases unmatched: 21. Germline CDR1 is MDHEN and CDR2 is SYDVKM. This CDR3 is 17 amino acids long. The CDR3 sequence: CASRAYPPGQSSGEQYF. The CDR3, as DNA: TGTGCCAGCAGAGCTTACCCTCCGGGACAGTCCTCGGGGGAGCAGTACTTC.

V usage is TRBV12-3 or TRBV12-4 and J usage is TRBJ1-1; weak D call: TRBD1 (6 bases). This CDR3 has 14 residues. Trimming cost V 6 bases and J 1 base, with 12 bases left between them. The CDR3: CASRPGQPNTEAFF. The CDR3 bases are TGTGCCAGCAGGCCCGGACAGCCGAACACTGAAGCTTTCTTT.

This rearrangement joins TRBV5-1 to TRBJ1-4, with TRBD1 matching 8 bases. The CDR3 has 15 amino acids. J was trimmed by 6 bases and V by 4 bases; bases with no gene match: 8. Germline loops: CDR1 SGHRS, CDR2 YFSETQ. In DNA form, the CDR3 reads TGCGCCAGCAGCCCGGTCAGGGGGCGTGATGAAAAACTGTTTTTT. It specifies CASSPVRGRDEKLFF. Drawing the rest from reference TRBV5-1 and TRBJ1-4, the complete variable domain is KAGVTQTPRYLIKTRGQQVTLSCSPISGHRSVSWYQQTPGQGLQFLFEYFSETQRNKGNFPGRFSGRQFSNSRSEMNVSTLELGDSALYLCASSPVRGRDEKLFFGSGTQLSVL.

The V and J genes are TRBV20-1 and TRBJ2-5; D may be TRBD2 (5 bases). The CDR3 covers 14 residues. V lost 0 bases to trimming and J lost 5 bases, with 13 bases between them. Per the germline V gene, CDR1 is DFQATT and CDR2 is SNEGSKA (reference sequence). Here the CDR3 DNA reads TGCAGTGCTAGAGATCGGGGATTTTCGGAGACCCAGTACTTC. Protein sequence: CSARDRGFSETQYF.

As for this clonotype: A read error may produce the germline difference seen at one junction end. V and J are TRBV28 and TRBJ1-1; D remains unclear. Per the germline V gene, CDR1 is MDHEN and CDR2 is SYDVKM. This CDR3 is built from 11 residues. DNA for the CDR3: TGTGCCAGCTATTCCTTCTCTGAGGCTTTCTTT. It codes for CASYSFSEAFF.

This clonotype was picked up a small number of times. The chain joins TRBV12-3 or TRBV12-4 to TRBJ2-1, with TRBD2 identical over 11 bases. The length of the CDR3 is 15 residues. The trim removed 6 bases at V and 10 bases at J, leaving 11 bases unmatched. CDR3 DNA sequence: TGTGCCAGCAGCCCGATGGGACTAGCGGCTGGGGAGCAGTTCTTC. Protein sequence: CASSPMGLAAGEQFF.

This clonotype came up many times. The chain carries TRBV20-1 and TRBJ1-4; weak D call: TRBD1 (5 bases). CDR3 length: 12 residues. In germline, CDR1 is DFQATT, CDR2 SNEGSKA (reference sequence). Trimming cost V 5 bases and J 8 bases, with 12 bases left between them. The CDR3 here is CSARGAEEKLFF. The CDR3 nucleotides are TGCAGTGCTCGCGGGGCGGAAGAAAAACTGTTTTTT.

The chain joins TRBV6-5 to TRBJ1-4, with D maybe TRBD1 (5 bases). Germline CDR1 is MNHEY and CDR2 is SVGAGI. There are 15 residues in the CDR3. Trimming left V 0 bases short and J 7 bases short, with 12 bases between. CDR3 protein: CASSYSTRGREKLFF. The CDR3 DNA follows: TGTGCCAGCAGTTACTCGACCCGGGGACGTGAAAAACTGTTTTTT.

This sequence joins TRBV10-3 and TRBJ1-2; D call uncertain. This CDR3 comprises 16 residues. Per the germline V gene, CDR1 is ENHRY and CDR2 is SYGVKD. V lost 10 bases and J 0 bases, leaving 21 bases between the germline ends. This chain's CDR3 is CATQKEAAPSNYGYTF. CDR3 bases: TGTGCCACCCAAAAAGAGGCCGCCCCTTCTAACTATGGCTACACCTTC.

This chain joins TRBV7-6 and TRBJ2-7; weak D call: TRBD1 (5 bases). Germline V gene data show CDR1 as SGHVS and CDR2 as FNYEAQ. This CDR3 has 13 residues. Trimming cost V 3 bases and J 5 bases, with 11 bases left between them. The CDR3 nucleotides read TGTGCCAGCAGCTTGAGCAGGGTGGACGAGCAGTACGTC. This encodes CASSLSRVDEQYV.

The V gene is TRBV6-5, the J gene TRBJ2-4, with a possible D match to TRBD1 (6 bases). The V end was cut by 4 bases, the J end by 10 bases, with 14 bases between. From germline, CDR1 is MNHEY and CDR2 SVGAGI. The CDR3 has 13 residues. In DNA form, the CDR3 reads TGTGCCAGCAGTTCCACCTGGACAGCTATTCAGTACTTC. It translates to CASSSTWTAIQYF.

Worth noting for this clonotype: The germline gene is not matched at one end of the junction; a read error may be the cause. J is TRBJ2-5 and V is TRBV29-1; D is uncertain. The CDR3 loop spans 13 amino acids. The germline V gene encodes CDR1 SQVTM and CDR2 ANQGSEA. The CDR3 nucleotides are TGCAGCGTTGGTGATGACCCCACCGAGACCCAGCACTTC. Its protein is CSVGDDPTETQHF.

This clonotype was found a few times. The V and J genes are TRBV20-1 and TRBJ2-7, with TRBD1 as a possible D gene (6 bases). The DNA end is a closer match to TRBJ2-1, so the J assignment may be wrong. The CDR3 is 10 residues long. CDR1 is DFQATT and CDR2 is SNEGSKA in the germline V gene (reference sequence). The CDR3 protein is CSGGGNEQFF. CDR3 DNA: TGCAGTGGAGGGGGTAATGAGCAGTTCTTC.

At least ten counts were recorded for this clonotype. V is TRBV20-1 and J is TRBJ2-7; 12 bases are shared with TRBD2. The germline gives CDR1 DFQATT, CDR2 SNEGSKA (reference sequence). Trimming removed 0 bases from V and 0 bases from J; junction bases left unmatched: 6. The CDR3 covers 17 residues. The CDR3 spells CSARDSSGGGSSYEQYF. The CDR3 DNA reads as TGCAGTGCTAGAGATTCTAGCGGGGGGGGTAGCTCCTACGAGCAGTACTTC.

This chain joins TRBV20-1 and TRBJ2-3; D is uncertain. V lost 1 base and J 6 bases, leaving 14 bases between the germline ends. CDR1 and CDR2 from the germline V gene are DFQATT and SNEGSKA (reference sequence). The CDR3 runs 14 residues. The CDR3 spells CSARASVKMDTQYF. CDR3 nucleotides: TGCAGTGCTAGAGCGAGTGTAAAGATGGATACGCAGTATTTT.

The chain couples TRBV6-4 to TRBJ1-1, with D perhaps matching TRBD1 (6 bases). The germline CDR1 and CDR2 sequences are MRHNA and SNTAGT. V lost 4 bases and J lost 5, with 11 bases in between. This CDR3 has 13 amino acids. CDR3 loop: CASSAGARTEAFF. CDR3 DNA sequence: TGTGCCAGCAGTGCGGGGGCGCGGACTGAAGCTTTCTTT.

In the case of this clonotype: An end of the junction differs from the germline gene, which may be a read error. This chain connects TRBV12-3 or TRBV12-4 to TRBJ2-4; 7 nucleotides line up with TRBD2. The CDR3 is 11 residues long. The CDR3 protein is CASSWGGPRHF. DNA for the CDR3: TGTGCCAGCAGTTGGGGGGGACCTCGGCACTTC.

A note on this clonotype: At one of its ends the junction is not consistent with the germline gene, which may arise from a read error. The CDR3 region is CASTLMAGGPRADTQYF. As DNA, the CDR3 is TGCGCCAGCACCTTGATGGCGGGAGGGCCGAGGGCAGATACGCAGTATTTT. The rearrangement uses TRBV5-1 and TRBJ2-3; 9 bases fit TRBD2. Per germline, CDR1 SGHRS and CDR2 YFSETQ. CDR3 size: 17 residues.

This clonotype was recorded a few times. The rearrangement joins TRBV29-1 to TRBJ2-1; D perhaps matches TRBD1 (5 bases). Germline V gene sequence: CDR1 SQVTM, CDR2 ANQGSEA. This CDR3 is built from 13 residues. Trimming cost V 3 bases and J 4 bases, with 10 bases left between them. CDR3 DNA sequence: TGCAGCGTTGATTCCCAGGGTTACAATGAGCAGTTCTTC. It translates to CSVDSQGYNEQFF.

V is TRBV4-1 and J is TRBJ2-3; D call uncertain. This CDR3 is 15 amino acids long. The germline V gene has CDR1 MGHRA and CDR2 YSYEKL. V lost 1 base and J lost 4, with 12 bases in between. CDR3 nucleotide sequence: TGCGCCAGCAGCCAAGGGATAGGTGGACCAGATACGCAGTATTTT. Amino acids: CASSQGIGGPDTQYF.

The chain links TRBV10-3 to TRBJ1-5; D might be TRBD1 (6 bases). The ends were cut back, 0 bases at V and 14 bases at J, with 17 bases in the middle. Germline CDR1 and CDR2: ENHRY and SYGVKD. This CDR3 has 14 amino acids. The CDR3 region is CAISESITGTRKHF. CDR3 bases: TGTGCCATCAGTGAGTCGATCACCGGGACAAGAAAGCATTTT.

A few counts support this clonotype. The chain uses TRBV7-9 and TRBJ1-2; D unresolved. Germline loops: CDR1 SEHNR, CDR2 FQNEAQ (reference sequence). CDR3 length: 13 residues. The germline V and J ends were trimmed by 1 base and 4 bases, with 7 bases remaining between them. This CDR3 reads CASSLERAYGYTF. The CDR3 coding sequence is TGTGCCAGCAGCTTAGAACGGGCCTATGGCTACACCTTC.